The source of this T cell receptor (beta chain) is a study of blood T cell repertoires in COVID-19. This CDR3 spans 15 amino acids. The V segment lost 3 bases and the J segment 4 bases; nucleotides outside the gene matches: 3. From germline, CDR1 is SGHVS and CDR2 FQNEAQ. In this sample, this clone turned up a few times. How the authors handled the data: Reference gene primers were amplified, and this amplification served to estimate nucleated cell counts. Sequencing used immunoSEQ multiplex PCR; TCRdb keeps in-frame clones, though not all of them. V and J calls and clone size are given by that table; D and trimming were obtained from the DNA. The data contain fewer than 80,000 clones, around nine tenths of them singletons.

The J gene is TRBJ2-7, the V gene TRBV7-8; 13 bases agree with TRBD2. The specimen was peripheral blood. The sequence came from a man younger than 40 with acute or convalescent COVID-19. The DNA for the CDR3 is TGTGCCAGCAGCTTCCGGACTAGCGGGAGTTACGAGCAGTACTTC. Amino acids: CASSFRTSGSYEQYF.